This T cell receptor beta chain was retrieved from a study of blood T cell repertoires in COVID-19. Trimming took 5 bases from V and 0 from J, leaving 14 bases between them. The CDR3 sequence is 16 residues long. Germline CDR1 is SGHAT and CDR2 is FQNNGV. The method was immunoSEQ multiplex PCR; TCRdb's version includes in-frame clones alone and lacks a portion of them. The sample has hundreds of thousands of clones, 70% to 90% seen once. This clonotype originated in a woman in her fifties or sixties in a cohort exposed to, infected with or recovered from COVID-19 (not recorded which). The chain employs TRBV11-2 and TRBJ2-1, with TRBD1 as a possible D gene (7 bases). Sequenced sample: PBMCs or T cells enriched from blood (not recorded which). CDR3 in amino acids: CASSVRQGGSYNEQFF. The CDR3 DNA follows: TGTGCCAGCAGCGTCCGACAGGGAGGCTCCTACAATGAGCAGTTCTTC.